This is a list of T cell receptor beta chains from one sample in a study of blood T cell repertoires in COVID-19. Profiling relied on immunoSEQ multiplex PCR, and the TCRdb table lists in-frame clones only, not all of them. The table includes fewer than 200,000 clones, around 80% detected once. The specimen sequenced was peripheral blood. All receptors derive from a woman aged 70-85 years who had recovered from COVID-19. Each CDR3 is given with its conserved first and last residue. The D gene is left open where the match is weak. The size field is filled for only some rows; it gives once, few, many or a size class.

TGCGCCAGCAGCCCGGTCGGGGGAGGCGATTCACCCCTCCACTTT | CASSPVGGGDSPLHF | - | TRBJ1-6 | 15 | TRBV5-1 | -
TGTGCCAGCAGTTACACCACAGGGGGCGTGGGCTACACCTTC | CASSYTTGGVGYTF | TRBD1 | TRBJ1-2 | 14 | TRBV6-5 | -
TGTGCCTGGAGGAGGGGCCAGGGGTGGGAAAAACTGTTTTTT | CAWRRGQGWEKLFF | - | TRBJ1-4 | 14 | TRBV30 | -
TGTGCCATCAGTGAGTCCCGAACAAACAATGAGCAGTTCTTC | CAISESRTNNEQFF | - | TRBJ2-1 | 14 | TRBV10-3 | once
TGTGCCAGCAGCCCAAACCCGGGACTACGATACCACCAAGAGACCCAGTACTTC | CASSPNPGLRYHQETQYF | TRBD2 | TRBJ2-5 | 18 | TRBV27 | -
TGTGCCAGCAGCCCCCCGGCGGTCGGGGAGCTGTTTTTT | CASSPPAVGELFF | - | TRBJ2-2 | 13 | TRBV3-1/TRBV3-2 | -
TGTGCCAGCAGCTTCACTGGTAGCGGGAGAACAGATACGCAGTATTTT | CASSFTGSGRTDTQYF | TRBD2 | TRBJ2-3 | 16 | TRBV11-2 | once
TGTGCCAGCAGCCAAGGGGCTAGCGGGGGCCCAGATACGCAGTATTTT | CASSQGASGGPDTQYF | TRBD2 | TRBJ2-3 | 16 | TRBV4-2 | -
TGTGCCAGCAGCGTAGTTGGACAATCTGGAAACACCATATATTTT | CASSVVGQSGNTIYF | - | TRBJ1-3 | 15 | TRBV9 | -
TGTGCCAGCAGCACTACACTGAACACCGGGGAGCTGTTTTTT | CASSTTLNTGELFF | - | TRBJ2-2 | 14 | TRBV7-2 | -
TGTGCCAGCAGTGGGACAGGGGGTAGCAATCAGCCCCAGCATTTT | CASSGTGGSNQPQHF | TRBD1 | TRBJ1-5 | 15 | TRBV25-1 | -
TGTGCTAGTGCCCTGTCCGGGTCTGGTGGCTACACCTTC | CASALSGSGGYTF | - | TRBJ1-2 | 13 | TRBV12-5 | -
TGTGCCATCAGTGCCCAACGGGGCTCTGGAAACACCATATATTTT | CAISAQRGSGNTIYF | - | TRBJ1-3 | 15 | TRBV10-3 | -
TGTGCCAGCAGTCCGTACCTAGCGGGAGCGAAGTTCTTC | CASSPYLAGAKFF | TRBD2 | TRBJ2-1 | 13 | TRBV12-3/TRBV12-4 | -
TGTGCCAGCAGCCGACCCGCCGGGACAGGGAGCAATCAGCCCCAGCATTTT | CASSRPAGTGSNQPQHF | TRBD1 | TRBJ1-5 | 17 | TRBV6-2/TRBV6-3 | -
TGTGCCAGCTCACCGTCTAGCGGGGAAGAAAACATTCAGTACTTC | CASSPSSGEENIQYF | TRBD2 | TRBJ2-4 | 15 | TRBV18 | -
TGTGCCAGCTCACCACTTCGGGGTAGCCCAAGCACAGATACGCAGTATTTT | CASSPLRGSPSTDTQYF | - | TRBJ2-3 | 17 | TRBV18 | -
TGTGCCAGCAGTTATGCCCCCCAGGCCGGGGCCCAGCATTTT | CASSYAPQAGAQHF | - | TRBJ1-5 | 14 | TRBV6-5 | few
TGTGCCAGCAGCCTCTGGGACACCAACACTGAAGCTTTCTTT | CASSLWDTNTEAFF | - | TRBJ1-1 | 14 | TRBV7-9 | -
TGTGCCAGCAGGTCGACTAGCGGGGCACCTAGCACAGATACGCAGTATTTT | CASRSTSGAPSTDTQYF | TRBD2 | TRBJ2-3 | 17 | TRBV5-6 | -
TGTGCCAGCAGTTCCCCGTCTCTTGAAGCTTTCTTT | CASSSPSLEAFF | - | TRBJ1-1 | 12 | TRBV6-6 | -
TGCGCCAGCAGCTTGGCCGGGGGGATCTACGAGCAGTACTTC | CASSLAGGIYEQYF | TRBD2 | TRBJ2-7 | 14 | TRBV5-1 | -
TGTGCCAGCAGCCCACAGGGGGGGTACGAGACCCAGTACTTC | CASSPQGGYETQYF | - | TRBJ2-5 | 14 | TRBV7-2 | -
TGTGCCACGACCGTGGGGAGGTCCACAGATACGCAGTATTTT | CATTVGRSTDTQYF | - | TRBJ2-3 | 14 | TRBV19 | -
TGTGCCAGCAGCTGGCCGAGCGGGGAACCGAAAAACATTCAGTACTTC | CASSWPSGEPKNIQYF | TRBD2 | TRBJ2-4 | 16 | TRBV2 | -
TGTGCCAGCAGCCCCGGGTTGTCAGAAGAGACCCAGTACTTC | CASSPGLSEETQYF | - | TRBJ2-5 | 14 | TRBV11-2 | -
TGTGCCAGCAGCCCCCAGCCGCGTGGTGGCGGAGAGACCCAGTACTTC | CASSPQPRGGGETQYF | - | TRBJ2-5 | 16 | TRBV7-2 | -
TGTGCCAGCAGTTGGACAGGGAACACCGGGGAGCTGTTTTTT | CASSWTGNTGELFF | TRBD1 | TRBJ2-2 | 14 | TRBV27 | once
TGTGCCAGCAGCTTGGCCGGGGGGCAGGGTTACAATGAGCAGTTCTTC | CASSLAGGQGYNEQFF | - | TRBJ2-1 | 16 | TRBV5-4 | -
TGTGCCAGCAGCTTGGGGGGGGCAGATACGCAGTATTTT | CASSLGGADTQYF | - | TRBJ2-3 | 13 | TRBV5-4 | -
TGTGCCAGTAGTATAGGGCGGGGGGAGACCCAGTACTTC | CASSIGRGETQYF | TRBD2 | TRBJ2-5 | 13 | TRBV19 | -
TGTGCCAGCAGCCAAGGCCGCCTAGCGGACACCGGGGAGCTGTTTTTT | CASSQGRLADTGELFF | TRBD2 | TRBJ2-2 | 16 | TRBV4-2 | -
TGTGCCAGCAGTGGAGAGTGGAGTGAAAAACTGTTTTTT | CASSGEWSEKLFF | - | TRBJ1-4 | 13 | TRBV2 | -
TGTGCCAGCAGTAACGACAGGGCCCAAGAGACCCAGTACTTC | CASSNDRAQETQYF | TRBD1 | TRBJ2-5 | 14 | TRBV27 | -
TGTGCCAGCAGCGTAGGTCGGGGGGCGGGAGGCTACACCTTC | CASSVGRGAGGYTF | - | TRBJ1-2 | 14 | TRBV9 | -
TGTGCCAGCCACCCTAGCGGGGCCCCCAATGAGCAGTTCTTC | CASHPSGAPNEQFF | TRBD2 | TRBJ2-1 | 14 | TRBV18 | once
TGTGCCAGCTCACCAGGGTTGAGCGCGTACGAGCAGTACTTC | CASSPGLSAYEQYF | - | TRBJ2-7 | 14 | TRBV18 | -
TGTGCCAGCAGCTTGGACGAGCGCTCCTATAATTCACCCCTCCACTTT | CASSLDERSYNSPLHF | - | TRBJ1-6 | 16 | TRBV5-4 | -
TGTGCCTGGGGTGGGGCCCATAATGAAAAACTGTTTTTT | CAWGGAHNEKLFF | - | TRBJ1-4 | 13 | TRBV30 | once
TGTGCCACCAGCCATCCGGGACAGGTGCGCTATGGCTACACCTTC | CATSHPGQVRYGYTF | TRBD1 | TRBJ1-2 | 15 | TRBV15 | -
TGTGCCAGTAGCCCGTTTGGGGCCTTCAGGGGCAATCAGCCCCAGCATTTT | CASSPFGAFRGNQPQHF | - | TRBJ1-5 | 17 | TRBV19 | -
TGTGCCAGCAGCCTCCGGGACAGAAATCAGCCCCAGCATTTT | CASSLRDRNQPQHF | TRBD1 | TRBJ1-5 | 14 | TRBV6-2/TRBV6-3 | -
TGTGCCAGCTCGCCGGGACTATACAATGAGCAGTTCTTC | CASSPGLYNEQFF | TRBD2 | TRBJ2-1 | 13 | TRBV18 | once
TGTGCCACTCAGGACAGCTGGGGCTATGGCTACACCTTC | CATQDSWGYGYTF | - | TRBJ1-2 | 13 | TRBV6-5 | few
TGTGCCAGCTCACCACCGGCCAGGGAGACCCAGTACTTC | CASSPPARETQYF | - | TRBJ2-5 | 13 | TRBV18 | -
TGTGCCAGCAGACTCGACGGGAGCTCCTACAATGAGCAGTTCTTC | CASRLDGSSYNEQFF | - | TRBJ2-1 | 15 | TRBV6-5 | once
TGTGCCAGCAGTCGACAGCAGTATGATAATTCACCCCTCCACTTT | CASSRQQYDNSPLHF | - | TRBJ1-6 | 15 | TRBV6-5 | -
TGTGCCAGCAGCGTAGGGGCGTCCCTTATTAATTCACCCCTCCACTTT | CASSVGASLINSPLHF | - | TRBJ1-6 | 16 | TRBV9 | -
TGTGCCAGTAGTACCCCCGGGACAGCAAATTCACCCCTCCACTTT | CASSTPGTANSPLHF | TRBD1 | TRBJ1-6 | 15 | TRBV19 | -
TGTGCCAGCTCACCGGTGCGGGATACGCAGTATTTT | CASSPVRDTQYF | - | TRBJ2-3 | 12 | TRBV18 | -
TGTGCCAGCAGTGAGGGGCTAGCGGTTTACAATGAGCAGTTCTTC | CASSEGLAVYNEQFF | TRBD2 | TRBJ2-1 | 15 | TRBV6-1 | -
TGTGCCAGCAGCTTATTGCCGCGGGGGTCCACAGATACGCAGTATTTT | CASSLLPRGSTDTQYF | TRBD2 | TRBJ2-3 | 16 | TRBV7-3 | -
TGTGCCAGCAGTGGCGTAGGGGGCAACGAGCAGTACTTC | CASSGVGGNEQYF | TRBD1 | TRBJ2-7 | 13 | TRBV2 | -
TGTGCCAGCAGCCAAATACAGGGGAAATCCTACGAGCAGTACTTC | CASSQIQGKSYEQYF | TRBD1 | TRBJ2-7 | 15 | TRBV4-2 | -
TGTGCCAGCTCACGGGACAGGGGGGGCACCCCTGAAGCTTTCTTT | CASSRDRGGTPEAFF | TRBD1 | TRBJ1-1 | 15 | TRBV18 | -
TGTGCCAGTACCCAGGGGACAGGGACCTACAATGAGCAGTTCTTC | CASTQGTGTYNEQFF | TRBD1 | TRBJ2-1 | 15 | TRBV19 | -
TGTGCCACCAGTGTCCAAGCAGGGTCCGGGGAGCTGTTTTTT | CATSVQAGSGELFF | - | TRBJ2-2 | 14 | TRBV24-1 | -
TGTGCCACCGCCGGGACTAGCGTGTACAATGAGCAGTTCTTC | CATAGTSVYNEQFF | TRBD2 | TRBJ2-1 | 14 | TRBV15 | -
TGTGCCAGCAGCCCCAGCGCGGACACAGATACGCAGTATTTT | CASSPSADTDTQYF | - | TRBJ2-3 | 14 | TRBV7-2 | -